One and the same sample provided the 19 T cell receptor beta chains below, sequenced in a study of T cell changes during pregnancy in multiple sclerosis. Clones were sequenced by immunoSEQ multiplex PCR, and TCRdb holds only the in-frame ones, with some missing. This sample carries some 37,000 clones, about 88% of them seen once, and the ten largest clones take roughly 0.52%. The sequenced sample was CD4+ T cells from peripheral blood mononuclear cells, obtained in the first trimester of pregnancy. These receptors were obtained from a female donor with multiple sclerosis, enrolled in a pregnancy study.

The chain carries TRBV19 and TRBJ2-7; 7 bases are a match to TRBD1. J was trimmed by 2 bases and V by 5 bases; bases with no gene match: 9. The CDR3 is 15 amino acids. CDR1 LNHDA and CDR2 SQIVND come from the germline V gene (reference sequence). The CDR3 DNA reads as TGTGCCAGTAGTGGTCGACAGGGCGTCCCCTACGAGCAGTACTTC. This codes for CASSGRQGVPYEQYF.

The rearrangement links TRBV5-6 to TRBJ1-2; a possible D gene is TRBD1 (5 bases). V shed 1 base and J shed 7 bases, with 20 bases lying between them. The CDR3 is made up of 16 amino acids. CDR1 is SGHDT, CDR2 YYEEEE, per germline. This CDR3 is CASSLWGGGLPAGYTF. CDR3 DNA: TGTGCCAGCAGCTTGTGGGGCGGGGGTCTACCCGCTGGCTACACCTTC.

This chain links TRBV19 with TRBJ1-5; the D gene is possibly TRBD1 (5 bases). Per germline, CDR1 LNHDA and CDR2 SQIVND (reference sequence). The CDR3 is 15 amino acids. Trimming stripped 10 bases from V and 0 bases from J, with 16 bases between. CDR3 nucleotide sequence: TGTGCCACCCGATCACAGGATCATAGCAATCAGCCCCAGCATTTT. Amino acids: CATRSQDHSNQPQHF.

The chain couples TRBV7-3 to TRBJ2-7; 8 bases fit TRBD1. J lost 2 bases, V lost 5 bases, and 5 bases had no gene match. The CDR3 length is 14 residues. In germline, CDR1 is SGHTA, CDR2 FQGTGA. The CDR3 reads CASSVRQGPYEQYF. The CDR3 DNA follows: TGTGCCAGCAGCGTACGACAGGGGCCCTACGAGCAGTACTTC.

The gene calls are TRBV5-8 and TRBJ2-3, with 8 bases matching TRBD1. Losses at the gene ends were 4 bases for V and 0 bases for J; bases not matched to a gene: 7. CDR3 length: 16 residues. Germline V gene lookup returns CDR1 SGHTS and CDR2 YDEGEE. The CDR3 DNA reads TGTGCCAGCAGCCCCGGGACAGGACCAAGCACAGATACGCAGTATTTT. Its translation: CASSPGTGPSTDTQYF.

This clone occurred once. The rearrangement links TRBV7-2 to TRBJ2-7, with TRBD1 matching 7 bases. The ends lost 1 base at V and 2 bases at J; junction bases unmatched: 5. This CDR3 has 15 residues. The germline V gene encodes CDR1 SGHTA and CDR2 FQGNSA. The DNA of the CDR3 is TGTGCCAGCAGCTTAGGCCCTGGACAGGCCTACGAGCAGTACTTC. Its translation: CASSLGPGQAYEQYF.

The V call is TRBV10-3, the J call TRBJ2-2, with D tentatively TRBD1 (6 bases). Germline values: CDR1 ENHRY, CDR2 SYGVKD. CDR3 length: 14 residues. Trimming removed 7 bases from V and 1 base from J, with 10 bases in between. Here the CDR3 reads CAIKPGQNTGELFF. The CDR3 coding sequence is TGTGCCATCAAGCCGGGACAGAACACCGGGGAGCTGTTTTTT.

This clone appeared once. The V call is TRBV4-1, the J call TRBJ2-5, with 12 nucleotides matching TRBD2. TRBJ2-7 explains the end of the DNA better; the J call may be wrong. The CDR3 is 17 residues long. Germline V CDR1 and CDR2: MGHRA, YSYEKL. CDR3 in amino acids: CASSQTETSGSGSEQYF. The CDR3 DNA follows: TGCGCCAGCAGCCAAACTGAGACTAGCGGGAGTGGATCCGAGCAGTACTTC.

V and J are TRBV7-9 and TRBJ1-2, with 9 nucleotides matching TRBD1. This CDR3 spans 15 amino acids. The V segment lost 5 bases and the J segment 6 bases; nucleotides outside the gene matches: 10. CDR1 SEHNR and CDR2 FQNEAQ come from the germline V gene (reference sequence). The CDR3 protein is CASSPGTGGNDGYTF. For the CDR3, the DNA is TGTGCCAGCAGCCCTGGTACAGGGGGCAACGATGGCTACACCTTC.

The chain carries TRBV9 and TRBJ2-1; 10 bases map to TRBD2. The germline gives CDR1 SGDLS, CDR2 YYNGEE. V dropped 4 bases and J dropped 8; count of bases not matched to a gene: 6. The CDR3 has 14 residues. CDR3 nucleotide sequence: TGTGCCAGCAGCTTTACCGGGACTAGCGATGAGCAGTTCTTC. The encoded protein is CASSFTGTSDEQFF.

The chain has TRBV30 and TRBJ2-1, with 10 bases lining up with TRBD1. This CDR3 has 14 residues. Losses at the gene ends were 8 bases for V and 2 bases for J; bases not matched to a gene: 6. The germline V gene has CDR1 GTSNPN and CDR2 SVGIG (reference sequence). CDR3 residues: CAGRDRGPYNEQFF. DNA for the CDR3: TGTGCCGGCCGGGACAGGGGACCCTACAATGAGCAGTTCTTC.

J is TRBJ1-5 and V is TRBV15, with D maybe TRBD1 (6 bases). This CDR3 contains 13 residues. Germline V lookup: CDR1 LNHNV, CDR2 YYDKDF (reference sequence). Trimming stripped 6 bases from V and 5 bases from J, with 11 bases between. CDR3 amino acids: CATSWTDDQPQHF. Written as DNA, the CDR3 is TGTGCCACCAGTTGGACAGATGATCAGCCCCAGCATTTT.

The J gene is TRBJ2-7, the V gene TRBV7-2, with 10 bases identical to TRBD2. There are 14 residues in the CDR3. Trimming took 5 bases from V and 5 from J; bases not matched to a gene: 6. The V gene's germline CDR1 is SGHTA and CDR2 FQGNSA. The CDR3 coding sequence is TGTGCCAGCAGCCTAGGACTAGCGGTTAACGAGCAGTACTTC. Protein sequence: CASSLGLAVNEQYF.

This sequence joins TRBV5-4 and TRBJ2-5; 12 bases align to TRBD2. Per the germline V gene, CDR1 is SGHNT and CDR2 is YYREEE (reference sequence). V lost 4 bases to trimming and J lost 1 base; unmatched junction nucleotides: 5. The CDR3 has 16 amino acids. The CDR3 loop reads CASSGSSGRAQETQYF. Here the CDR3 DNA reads TGTGCCAGCAGCGGCTCTAGCGGGAGGGCCCAAGAGACCCAGTACTTC.

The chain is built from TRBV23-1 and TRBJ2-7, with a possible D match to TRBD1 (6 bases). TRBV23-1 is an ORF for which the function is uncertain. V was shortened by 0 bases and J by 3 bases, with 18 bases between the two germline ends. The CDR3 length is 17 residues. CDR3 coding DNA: TGCGCCAGCAGTCAATCTCTAACAGGGAGAGTTCTCTACGAGCAGTACTTC. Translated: CASSQSLTGRVLYEQYF.

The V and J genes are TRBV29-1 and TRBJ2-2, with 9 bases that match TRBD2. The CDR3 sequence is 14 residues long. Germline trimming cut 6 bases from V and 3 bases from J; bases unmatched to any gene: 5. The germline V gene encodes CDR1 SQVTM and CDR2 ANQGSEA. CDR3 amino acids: CSVKTSGDTGELFF. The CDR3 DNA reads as TGCAGCGTCAAGACTAGCGGCGACACCGGGGAGCTGTTTTTT.

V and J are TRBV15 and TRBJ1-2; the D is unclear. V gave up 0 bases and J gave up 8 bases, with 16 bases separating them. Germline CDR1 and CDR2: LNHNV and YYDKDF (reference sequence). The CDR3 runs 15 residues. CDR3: CATSRDAADPRGYTF. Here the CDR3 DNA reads TGTGCCACCAGCAGAGATGCGGCAGACCCCCGGGGCTACACCTTC.

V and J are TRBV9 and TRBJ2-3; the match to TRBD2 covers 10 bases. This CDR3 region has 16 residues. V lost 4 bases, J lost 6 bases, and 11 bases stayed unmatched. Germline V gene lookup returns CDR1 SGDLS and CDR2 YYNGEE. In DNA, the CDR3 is TGTGCCAGCAGCCCCAGAGGGAGCGGGGGGGTGGATACGCAGTATTTT. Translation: CASSPRGSGGVDTQYF.

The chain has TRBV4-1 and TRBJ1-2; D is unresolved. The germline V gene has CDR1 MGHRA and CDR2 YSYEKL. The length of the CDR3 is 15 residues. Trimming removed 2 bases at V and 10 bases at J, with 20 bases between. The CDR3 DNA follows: TGCGCCAGCAGCCAACTTCGGGTCGAATCGGGAGACTACACCTTC. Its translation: CASSQLRVESGDYTF.